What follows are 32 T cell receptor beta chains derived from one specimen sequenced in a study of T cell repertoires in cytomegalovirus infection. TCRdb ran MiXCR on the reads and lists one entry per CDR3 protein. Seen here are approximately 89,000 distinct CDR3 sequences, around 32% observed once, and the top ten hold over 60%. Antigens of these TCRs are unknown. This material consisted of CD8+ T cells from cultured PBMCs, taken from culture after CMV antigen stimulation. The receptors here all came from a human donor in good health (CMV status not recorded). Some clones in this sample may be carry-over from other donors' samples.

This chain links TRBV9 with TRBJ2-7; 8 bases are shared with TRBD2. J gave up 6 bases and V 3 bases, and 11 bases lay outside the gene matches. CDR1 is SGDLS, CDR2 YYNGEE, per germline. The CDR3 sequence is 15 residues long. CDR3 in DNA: TGTGCCAGCAGCGCGAGCGGGAGCAGCTTTGCCGAGCAGTACTTC. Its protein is CASSASGSSFAEQYF.

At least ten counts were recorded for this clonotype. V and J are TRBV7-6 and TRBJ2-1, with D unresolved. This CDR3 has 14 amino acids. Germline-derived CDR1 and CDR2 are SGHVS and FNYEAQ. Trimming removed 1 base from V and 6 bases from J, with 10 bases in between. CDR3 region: CASSLGPKGNEQFF. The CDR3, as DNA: TGTGCCAGCAGCTTAGGTCCGAAGGGCAATGAGCAGTTCTTC. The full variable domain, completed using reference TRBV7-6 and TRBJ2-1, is GAGVSQSPRYKVTKRGQDVALRCDPISGHVSLYWYRQALGQGPEFLTYFNYEAQQDKSGLPNDRFSAERPEGSISTLTIQRTEQRDSAMYRCASSLGPKGNEQFFGPGTRLTVL.

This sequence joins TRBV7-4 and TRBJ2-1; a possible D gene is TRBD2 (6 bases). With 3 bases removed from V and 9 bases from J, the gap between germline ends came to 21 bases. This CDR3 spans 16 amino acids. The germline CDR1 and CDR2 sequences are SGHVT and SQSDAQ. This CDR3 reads CASSFSRRGLQGEQFF. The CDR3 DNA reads TGTGCCAGCAGCTTCTCAAGGCGGGGACTTCAGGGTGAGCAGTTCTTC. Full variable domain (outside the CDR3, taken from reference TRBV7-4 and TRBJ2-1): GAGVSQSPRYKVAKRGRDVALRCDSISGHVTLYWYRQTLGQGSEVLTYSQSDAQRDKSGRPSGRFSAERPERSVSTLKIQRTEQGDSAVYLCASSFSRRGLQGEQFFGPGTRLTVL.

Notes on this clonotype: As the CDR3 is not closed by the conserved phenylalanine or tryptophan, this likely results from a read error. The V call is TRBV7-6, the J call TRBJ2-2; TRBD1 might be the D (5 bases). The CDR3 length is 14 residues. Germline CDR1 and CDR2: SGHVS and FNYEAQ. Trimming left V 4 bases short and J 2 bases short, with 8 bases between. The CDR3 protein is CASSSTVNTGELFV. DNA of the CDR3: TGTGCCAGCAGCTCGACAGTTAACACCGGGGAGCTGTTTGTT.

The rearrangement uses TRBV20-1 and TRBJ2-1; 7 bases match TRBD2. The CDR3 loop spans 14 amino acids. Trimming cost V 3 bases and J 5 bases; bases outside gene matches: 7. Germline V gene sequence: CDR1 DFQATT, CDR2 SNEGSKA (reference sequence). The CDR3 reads CSARGGSADNEQFF. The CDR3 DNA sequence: TGCAGTGCTAGGGGGGGGTCAGCAGACAATGAGCAGTTCTTC.

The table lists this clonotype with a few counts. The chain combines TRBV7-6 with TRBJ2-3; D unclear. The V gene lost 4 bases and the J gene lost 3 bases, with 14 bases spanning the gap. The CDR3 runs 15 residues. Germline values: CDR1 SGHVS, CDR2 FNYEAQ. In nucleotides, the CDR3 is TGTGCCAGCAGCTACAGACTGGATAATACAGATACGCAGTATTTT. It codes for CASSYRLDNTDTQYF. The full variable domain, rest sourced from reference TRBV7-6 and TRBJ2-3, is GAGVSQSPRYKVTKRGQDVALRCDPISGHVSLYWYRQALGQGPEFLTYFNYEAQQDKSGLPNDRFSAERPEGSISTLTIQRTEQRDSAMYRCASSYRLDNTDTQYFGPGTRLTVL.

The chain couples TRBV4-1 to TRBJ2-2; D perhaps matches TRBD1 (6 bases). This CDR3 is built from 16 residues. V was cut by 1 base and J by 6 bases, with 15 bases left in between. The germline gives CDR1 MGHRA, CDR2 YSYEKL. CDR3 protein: CASSQALQGRAGELFF. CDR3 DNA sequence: TGCGCCAGCAGCCAAGCATTACAGGGAAGGGCCGGGGAGCTGTTTTTT.

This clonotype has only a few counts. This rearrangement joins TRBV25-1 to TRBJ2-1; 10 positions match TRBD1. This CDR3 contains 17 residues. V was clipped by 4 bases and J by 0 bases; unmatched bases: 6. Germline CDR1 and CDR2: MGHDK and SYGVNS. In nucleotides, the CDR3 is TGTGCCAGCAGTGGGACAGGGGGGAGGAGCTCCTACAATGAGCAGTTCTTC. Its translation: CASSGTGGRSSYNEQFF.

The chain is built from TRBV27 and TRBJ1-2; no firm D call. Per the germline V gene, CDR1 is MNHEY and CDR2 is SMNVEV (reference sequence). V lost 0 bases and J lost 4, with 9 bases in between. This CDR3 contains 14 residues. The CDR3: CASSLSPWTYGYTF. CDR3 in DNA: TGTGCCAGCAGTTTATCGCCCTGGACCTATGGCTACACCTTC.

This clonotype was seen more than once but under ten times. The CDR3 is CASSVWGVGTEAFF. DNA for the CDR3: TGTGCCAGCAGCGTTTGGGGCGTAGGAACTGAAGCTTTCTTT. The genes are TRBV2 and TRBJ1-1; D perhaps matches TRBD1 (5 bases). The CDR3 extends over 14 amino acids. Deletions cut 6 bases from V and 5 bases from J, with 16 bases between. Per germline, CDR1 SNHLY and CDR2 FYNNEI.

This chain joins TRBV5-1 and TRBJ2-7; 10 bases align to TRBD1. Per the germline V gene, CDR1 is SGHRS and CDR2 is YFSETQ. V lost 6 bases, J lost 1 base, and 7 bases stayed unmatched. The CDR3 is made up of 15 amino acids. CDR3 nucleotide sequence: TGCGCCAGCACCGAGGGGGACAGGGGTTCCTACGAGCAGTACTTC. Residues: CASTEGDRGSYEQYF.

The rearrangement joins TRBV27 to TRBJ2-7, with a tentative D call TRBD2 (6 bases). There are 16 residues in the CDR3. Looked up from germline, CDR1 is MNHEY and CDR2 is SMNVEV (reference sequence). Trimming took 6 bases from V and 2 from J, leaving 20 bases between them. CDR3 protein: CASSRSQGDFTYEQYF. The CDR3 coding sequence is TGTGCCAGCAGCCGTAGCCAAGGGGACTTTACCTACGAGCAGTACTTC.

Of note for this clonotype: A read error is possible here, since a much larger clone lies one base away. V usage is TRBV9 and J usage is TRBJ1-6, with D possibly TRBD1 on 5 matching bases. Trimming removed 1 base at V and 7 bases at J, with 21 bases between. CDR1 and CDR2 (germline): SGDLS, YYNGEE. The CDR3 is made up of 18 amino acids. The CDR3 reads CASSVRVLDTLGNSPLHF. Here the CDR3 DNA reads TGTGCCAGCAGCGTACGAGTCTTGGACACCCTGGGGAATTCACCCCTCCACTTT. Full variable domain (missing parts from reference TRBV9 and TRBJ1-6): DSGVTQTPKHLITATGQRVTLRCSPRSGDLSVYWYQQSLDQGLQFLIQYYNGEERAKGNILERFSAQQFPDLHSELNLSSLELGDSALYFCASSVRVLDTLGNSPLHFGNGTRLTVT.

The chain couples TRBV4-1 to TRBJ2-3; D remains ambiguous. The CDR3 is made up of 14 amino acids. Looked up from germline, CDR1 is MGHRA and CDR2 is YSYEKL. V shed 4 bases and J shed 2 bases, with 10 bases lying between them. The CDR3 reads CASSRLSPTDTQYF. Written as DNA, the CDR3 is TGCGCCAGCAGCCGGCTAAGTCCCACAGATACGCAGTATTTT.

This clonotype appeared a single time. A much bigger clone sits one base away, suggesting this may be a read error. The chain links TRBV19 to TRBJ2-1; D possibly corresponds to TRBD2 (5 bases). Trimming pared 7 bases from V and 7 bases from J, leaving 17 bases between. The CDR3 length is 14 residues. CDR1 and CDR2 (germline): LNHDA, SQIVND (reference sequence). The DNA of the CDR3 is TGTGCCAGTAAATCAAGGCAGAGGGCGAATGAGCAGTTCTTC. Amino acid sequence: CASKSRQRANEQFF. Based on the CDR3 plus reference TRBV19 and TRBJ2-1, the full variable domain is DGGITQSPKYLFRKEGQNVTLSCEQNLNHDAMYWYRQDPGQGLRLIYYSQIVNDFQKGDIAEGYSVSREKKESFPLTVTSAQKNPTAFYLCASKSRQRANEQFFGPGTRLTVL.

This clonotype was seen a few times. The CDR3 sequence is CASSMVASYGYTF. Written as DNA, the CDR3 is TGTGCCAGTAGTATGGTCGCCAGCTATGGCTACACCTTC. The V call is TRBV19, the J call TRBJ1-2; no definite D call. CDR3 length: 13 amino acids. Germline V lookup: CDR1 LNHDA, CDR2 SQIVND (reference sequence). Trimming stripped 3 bases from V and 4 bases from J, with 9 bases between.

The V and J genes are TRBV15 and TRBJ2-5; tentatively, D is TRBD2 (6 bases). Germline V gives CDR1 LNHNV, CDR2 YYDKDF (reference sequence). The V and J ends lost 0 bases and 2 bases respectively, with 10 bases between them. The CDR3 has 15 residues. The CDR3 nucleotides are TGTGCCACCAGCAGAGATCGGAGGGAACAAGAGACCCAGTACTTC. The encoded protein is CATSRDRREQETQYF.

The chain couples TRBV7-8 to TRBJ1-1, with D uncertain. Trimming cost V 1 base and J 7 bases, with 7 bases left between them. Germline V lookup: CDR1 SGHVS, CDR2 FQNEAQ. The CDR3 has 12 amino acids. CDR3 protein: CASSLGSVEAFF. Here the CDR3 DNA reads TGTGCCAGCAGCTTAGGGTCTGTTGAAGCTTTCTTT. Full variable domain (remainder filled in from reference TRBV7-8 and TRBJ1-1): GAGVSQSPRYKVAKRGQDVALRCDPISGHVSLFWYQQALGQGPEFLTYFQNEAQLDKSGLPSDRFFAERPEGSVSTLKIQRTQQEDSAVYLCASSLGSVEAFFGQGTRLTVV.

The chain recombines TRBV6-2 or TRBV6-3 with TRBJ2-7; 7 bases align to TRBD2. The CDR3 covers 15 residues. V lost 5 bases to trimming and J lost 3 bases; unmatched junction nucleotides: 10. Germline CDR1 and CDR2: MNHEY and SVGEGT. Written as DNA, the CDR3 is TGTGCCAGCAGTGACGGTAGCGGGTCGCTCTACGAGCAGTACTTC. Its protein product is CASSDGSGSLYEQYF.

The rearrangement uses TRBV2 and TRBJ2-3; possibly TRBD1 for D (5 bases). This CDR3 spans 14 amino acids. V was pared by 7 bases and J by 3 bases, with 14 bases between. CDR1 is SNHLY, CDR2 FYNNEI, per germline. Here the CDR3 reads CASTLLRQTDTQYF. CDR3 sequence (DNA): TGTGCCAGCACCTTACTTAGACAGACAGATACGCAGTATTTT.

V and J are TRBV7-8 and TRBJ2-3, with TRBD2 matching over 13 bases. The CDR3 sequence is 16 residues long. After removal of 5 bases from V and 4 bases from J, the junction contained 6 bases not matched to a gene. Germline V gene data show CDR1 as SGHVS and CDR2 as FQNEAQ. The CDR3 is CASSPRLAGGSDTQYF. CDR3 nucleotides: TGTGCCAGCAGCCCTCGACTAGCGGGGGGATCAGATACGCAGTATTTT.

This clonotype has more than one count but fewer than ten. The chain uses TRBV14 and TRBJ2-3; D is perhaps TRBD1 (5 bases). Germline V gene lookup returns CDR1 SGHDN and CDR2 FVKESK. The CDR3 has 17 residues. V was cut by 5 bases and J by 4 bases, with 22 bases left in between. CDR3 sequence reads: CASSSQARVALPDTQYF. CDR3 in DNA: TGTGCCAGCAGCTCACAAGCCAGGGTCGCCCTCCCAGATACGCAGTATTTT. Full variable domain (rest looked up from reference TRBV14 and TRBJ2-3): EAGVTQFPSHSVIEKGQTVTLRCDPISGHDNLYWYRRVMGKEIKFLLHFVKESKQDESGMPNNRFLAERTGGTYSTLKVQPAELEDSGVYFCASSSQARVALPDTQYFGPGTRLTVL.

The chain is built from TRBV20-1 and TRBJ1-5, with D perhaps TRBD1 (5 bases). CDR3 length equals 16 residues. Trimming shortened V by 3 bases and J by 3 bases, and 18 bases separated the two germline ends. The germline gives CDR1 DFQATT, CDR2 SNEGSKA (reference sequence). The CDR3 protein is CSASPEGRAFNQPQHF. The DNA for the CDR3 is TGCAGTGCTAGCCCGGAGGGCAGGGCGTTCAATCAGCCCCAGCATTTT.

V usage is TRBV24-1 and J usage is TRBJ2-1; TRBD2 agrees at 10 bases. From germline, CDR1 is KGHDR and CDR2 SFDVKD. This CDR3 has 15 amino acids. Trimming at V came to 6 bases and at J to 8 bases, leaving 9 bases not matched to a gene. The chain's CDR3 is CATSQRTSGWDEQFF. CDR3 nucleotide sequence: TGTGCCACCAGTCAGAGGACTAGCGGTTGGGATGAGCAGTTCTTC.

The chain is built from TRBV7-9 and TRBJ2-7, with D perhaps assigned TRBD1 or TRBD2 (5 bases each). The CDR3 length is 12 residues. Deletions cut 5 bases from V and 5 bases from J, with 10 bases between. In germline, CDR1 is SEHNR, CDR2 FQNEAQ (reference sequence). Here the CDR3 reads CASSPGTDEQYF. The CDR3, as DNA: TGTGCCAGCAGCCCCGGGACGGACGAGCAGTACTTC.

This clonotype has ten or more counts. The CDR3 protein is CASSPRQGYVQPQHF. As DNA, the CDR3 is TGTGCCAGCAGTCCCCGACAGGGCTATGTACAGCCCCAGCATTTT. The chain uses TRBV28 and TRBJ1-5; 7 bases fit TRBD1. This CDR3 region has 15 residues. Germline CDR1 is MDHEN and CDR2 is SYDVKM. V shed 5 bases, J shed 7 bases, and the junction held 11 bases outside the gene matches. The full variable domain, in which reference TRBV28 and TRBJ1-5 provide the parts outside the CDR3, is DVKVTQSSRYLVKRTGEKVFLECVQDMDHENMFWYRQDPGLGLRLIYFSYDVKMKEKGDIPEGYSVSREKKERFSLILESASTNQTSMYLCASSPRQGYVQPQHFGDGTRLSIL.

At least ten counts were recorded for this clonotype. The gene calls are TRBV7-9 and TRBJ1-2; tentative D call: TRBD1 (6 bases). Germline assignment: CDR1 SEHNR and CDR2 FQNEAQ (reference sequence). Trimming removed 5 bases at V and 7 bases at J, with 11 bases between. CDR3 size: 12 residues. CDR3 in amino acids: CASSVQGVGYTF. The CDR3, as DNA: TGTGCCAGCAGCGTACAGGGAGTTGGCTACACCTTC. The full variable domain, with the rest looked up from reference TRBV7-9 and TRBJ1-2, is DTGVSQNPRHKITKRGQNVTFRCDPISEHNRLYWYRQTLGQGPEFLTYFQNEAQLEKSRLLSDRFSAERPKGSFSTLEIQRTEQGDSAMYLCASSVQGVGYTFGSGTRLTVV.

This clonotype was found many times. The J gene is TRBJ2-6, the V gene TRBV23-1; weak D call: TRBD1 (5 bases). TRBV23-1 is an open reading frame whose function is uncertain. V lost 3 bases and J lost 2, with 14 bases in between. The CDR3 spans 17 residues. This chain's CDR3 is CASSHPAREAGANVLTF. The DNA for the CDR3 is TGCGCCAGCAGTCACCCCGCCAGGGAAGCTGGGGCCAACGTCCTGACTTTC.

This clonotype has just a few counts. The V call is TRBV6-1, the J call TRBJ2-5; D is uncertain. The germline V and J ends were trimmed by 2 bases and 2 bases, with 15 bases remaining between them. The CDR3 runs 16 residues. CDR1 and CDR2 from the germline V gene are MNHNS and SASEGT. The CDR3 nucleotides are TGTGCCAGCAGTGAATTAGCCGTCGACACACAAGAGACCCAGTACTTC. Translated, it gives CASSELAVDTQETQYF.

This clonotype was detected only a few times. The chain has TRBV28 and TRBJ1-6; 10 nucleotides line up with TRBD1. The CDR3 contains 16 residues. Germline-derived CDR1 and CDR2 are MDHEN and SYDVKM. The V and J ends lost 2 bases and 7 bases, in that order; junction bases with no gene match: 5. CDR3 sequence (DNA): TGTGCCAGCAGTTTAGATTCGGGACAGGGGAATTCACCCCTCCACTTT. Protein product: CASSLDSGQGNSPLHF.

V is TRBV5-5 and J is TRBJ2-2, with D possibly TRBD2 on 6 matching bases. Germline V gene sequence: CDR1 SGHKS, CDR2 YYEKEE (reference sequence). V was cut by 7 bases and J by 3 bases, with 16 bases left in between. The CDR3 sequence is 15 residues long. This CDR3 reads CASGAGRIDTGELFF. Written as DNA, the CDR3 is TGTGCCAGCGGGGCAGGGAGGATAGACACCGGGGAGCTGTTTTTT.

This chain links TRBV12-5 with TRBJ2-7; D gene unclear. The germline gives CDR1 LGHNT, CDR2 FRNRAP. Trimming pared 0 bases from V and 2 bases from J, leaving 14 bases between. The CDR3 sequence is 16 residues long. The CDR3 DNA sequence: TGTGCTAGTGGTTTGGTTCCGGTGCTGGGAACCTACGAGCAGTACTTC. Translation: CASGLVPVLGTYEQYF.